These 11 T cell receptor beta chains originate from one sample sequenced in a study of cytomegalovirus exposure and HLA in healthy donors. PCR employed 60 Vbeta and 13 Jbeta primers. Generated by immunoSEQ multiplex PCR, the TCRdb table keeps only in-frame clones and is missing some. The sample has about 150,000 clones; approximately 77% are singletons. Sequencing was carried out using PBMCs. Receptors originate from a young man in good health and CMV-seronegative.

This clone was recorded once. V usage is TRBV7-2 and J usage is TRBJ1-1, with D uncertain. Germline CDR1 and CDR2: SGHTA and FQGNSA. The CDR3 covers 12 residues. Trimming stripped 5 bases from V and 6 bases from J, with 10 bases between. CDR3 nucleotides: TGTGCCAGCAGCCCCGTTGGCCCTGAAGCTTTCTTT. Translated, it gives CASSPVGPEAFF.

To note about this clone: The same CDR3 can be traced to other DNA sequences in this sample. V and J are TRBV10-2 and TRBJ2-5; the D gene is possibly TRBD2 (6 bases). V gave up 6 bases and J gave up 2 bases, with 10 bases separating them. This CDR3 has 13 residues. Germline V gene sequence: CDR1 WSHSY, CDR2 SAAADI. The CDR3 reads CASRLAGQETQYF. For the CDR3, the DNA is TGCGCCAGCAGACTAGCAGGGCAAGAGACCCAGTACTTC.

This chain joins TRBV7-2 and TRBJ2-1; D call uncertain. V was cut by 3 bases and J by 2 bases, with 20 bases left in between. The CDR3 length is 18 residues. Per germline, CDR1 SGHTA and CDR2 FQGNSA. This CDR3 is CASSFFHLLSTAYNEQFF. CDR3 DNA sequence: TGTGCCAGCAGCTTTTTCCACCTTCTATCTACCGCCTACAATGAGCAGTTCTTC.

Concerning this clone: The junction shows a germline mismatch at one end, possibly a read error. The rearrangement links TRBV7-9 to TRBJ2-7, with D possibly matching TRBD2 (6 bases). CDR3 length: 12 amino acids. The germline V gene encodes CDR1 SEHNR and CDR2 FQNEAQ (reference sequence). The CDR3 DNA reads TGTTCCAGCAGCCGGGAGTCCTACGAGCAGTACTTC. Translation: CSSSRESYEQYF.

This clone was picked up a small number of times. This rearrangement joins TRBV7-9 to TRBJ1-1, with D perhaps matching TRBD1 (6 bases). Trimming removed 10 bases at V and 7 bases at J, with 16 bases between. CDR3 size: 12 residues. Germline values: CDR1 SEHNR, CDR2 FQNEAQ (reference sequence). CDR3 DNA: TGTGCCACCATTCCGGACAGCGGTGAAGCTTTCTTT. Translation gives CATIPDSGEAFF.

V is TRBV18 and J is TRBJ2-3, with TRBD2 matching over 8 bases. The V segment lost 2 bases and the J segment 6 bases; nucleotides outside the gene matches: 10. CDR1 is KGHSH, CDR2 LQKENI, per germline. The CDR3 spans 16 residues. CDR3 in DNA: TGTGCCAGCTCACCAGCGGGGGCCGGCGGGAGGGATACGCAGTATTTT. Protein sequence: CASSPAGAGGRDTQYF.

The rearrangement links TRBV6-1 to TRBJ2-3; TRBD2 aligns across 9 bases. J gave up 4 bases and V 1 base, and 6 bases lay outside the gene matches. CDR1 is MNHNS and CDR2 is SASEGT in the germline V gene. This CDR3 is built from 16 residues. The CDR3 bases are TGTGCCAGCAGTGAAGTCCCAGCGGGAGGCCCAGATACGCAGTATTTT. Translating it yields CASSEVPAGGPDTQYF.

This sequence joins TRBV9 and TRBJ1-1; D unclear. The CDR3 loop spans 13 amino acids. Germline CDR1 and CDR2: SGDLS and YYNGEE. Trimming removed 6 bases at V and 4 bases at J, with 13 bases between. In DNA, the CDR3 is TGTGCCAGCACGTGGGCGGAGGGCACTGAAGCTTTCTTT. Translated, it gives CASTWAEGTEAFF.

This chain joins TRBV28 and TRBJ2-7; a possible D gene is TRBD1 (5 bases). The germline V and J ends were trimmed by 6 bases and 3 bases, with 9 bases remaining between them. The CDR3 contains 12 residues. Germline loops: CDR1 MDHEN, CDR2 SYDVKM. The CDR3 protein is CASRGQVYEQYF. CDR3 coding DNA: TGTGCCAGCAGAGGACAAGTCTACGAGCAGTACTTC.

This clone occurred once. The chain recombines TRBV21-1 with TRBJ2-5; the D segment call TRBD1 is taken from the table without a DNA check. TRBV21-1 counts as a pseudogene. This CDR3 contains 20 residues. The CDR3, as DNA: TGTGCCAGCAGCAAGTCGGGGGGTTTGCTGGGACAGGGCTTCCAAGAGACCCAGTACTTC. This translates into CASSKSGGLLGQGFQETQYF.

This clone appeared a few times. The J gene is TRBJ2-1, the V gene TRBV7-8; 9 nucleotides match TRBD2. The CDR3 is 15 residues long. Germline CDR1 and CDR2: SGHVS and FQNEAQ. The V segment lost 2 bases and the J segment 9 bases; nucleotides outside the gene matches: 8. The CDR3 here is CASSLFGGREVEQFF. The CDR3 DNA reads as TGTGCCAGCAGCTTATTCGGCGGGAGGGAGGTTGAGCAGTTCTTC.